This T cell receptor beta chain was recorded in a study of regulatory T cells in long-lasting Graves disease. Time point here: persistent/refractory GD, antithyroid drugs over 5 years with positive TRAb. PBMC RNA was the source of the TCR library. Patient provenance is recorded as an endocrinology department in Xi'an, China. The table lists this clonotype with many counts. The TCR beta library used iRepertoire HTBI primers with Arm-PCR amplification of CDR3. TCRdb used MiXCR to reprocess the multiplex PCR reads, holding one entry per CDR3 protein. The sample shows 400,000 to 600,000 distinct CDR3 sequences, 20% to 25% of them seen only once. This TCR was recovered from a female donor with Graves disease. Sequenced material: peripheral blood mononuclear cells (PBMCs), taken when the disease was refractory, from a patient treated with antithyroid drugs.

The CDR3 DNA follows: TGTGCCATCAGTGAGGGTGGTCTAACTGAAGCTTTCTTT. It codes for CAISEGGLTEAFF. The chain employs TRBV10-3 and TRBJ1-1, with D unresolved. Germline V CDR1 and CDR2: ENHRY, SYGVKD. Trimming took off 2 bases at V and 5 bases at J, with 9 bases between the two ends. The CDR3 length is 13 residues.